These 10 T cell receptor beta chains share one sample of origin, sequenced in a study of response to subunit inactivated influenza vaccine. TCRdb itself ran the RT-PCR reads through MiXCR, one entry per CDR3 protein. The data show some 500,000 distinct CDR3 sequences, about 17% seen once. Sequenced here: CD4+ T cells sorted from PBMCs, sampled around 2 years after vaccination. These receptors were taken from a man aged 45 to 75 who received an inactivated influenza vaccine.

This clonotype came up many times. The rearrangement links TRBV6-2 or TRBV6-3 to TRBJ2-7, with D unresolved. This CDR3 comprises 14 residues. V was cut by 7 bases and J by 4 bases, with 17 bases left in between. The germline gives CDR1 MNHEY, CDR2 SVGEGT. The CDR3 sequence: CASKQRGVLYEQYF. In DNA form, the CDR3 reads TGTGCCAGCAAGCAACGCGGTGTTTTATACGAGCAGTACTTC.

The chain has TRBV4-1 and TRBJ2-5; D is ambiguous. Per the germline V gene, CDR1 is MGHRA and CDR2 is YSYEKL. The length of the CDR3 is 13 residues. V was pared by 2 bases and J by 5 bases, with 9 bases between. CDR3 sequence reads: CASSQRLLETQYF. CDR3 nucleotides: TGCGCCAGCAGCCAAAGGCTACTGGAGACCCAGTACTTC.

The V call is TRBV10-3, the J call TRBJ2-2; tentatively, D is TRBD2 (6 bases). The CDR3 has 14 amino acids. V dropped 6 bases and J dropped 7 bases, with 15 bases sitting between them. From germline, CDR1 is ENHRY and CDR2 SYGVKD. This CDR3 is CAISADVRGGELFF. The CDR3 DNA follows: TGTGCCATCAGCGCGGATGTGCGGGGCGGGGAGCTGTTTTTT.

The CDR3 region is CASSQEWNRAETQYF. CDR3 in DNA: TGCGCCAGCAGCCAAGAATGGAACAGGGCAGAGACCCAGTACTTC. V usage is TRBV4-3 and J usage is TRBJ2-5; TRBD1 is a possible D gene (6 bases). The length of the CDR3 is 15 residues. Germline V gene lookup returns CDR1 LGHNA and CDR2 YSLEER. V lost 0 bases, J lost 4 bases, and 12 bases lay in between.

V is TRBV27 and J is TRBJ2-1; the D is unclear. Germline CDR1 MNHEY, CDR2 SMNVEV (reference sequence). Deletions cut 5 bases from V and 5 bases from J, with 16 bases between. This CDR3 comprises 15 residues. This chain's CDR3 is CASSLRWHLDNEQFF. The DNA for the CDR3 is TGTGCCAGCAGTCTCAGGTGGCATTTAGACAATGAGCAGTTCTTC.

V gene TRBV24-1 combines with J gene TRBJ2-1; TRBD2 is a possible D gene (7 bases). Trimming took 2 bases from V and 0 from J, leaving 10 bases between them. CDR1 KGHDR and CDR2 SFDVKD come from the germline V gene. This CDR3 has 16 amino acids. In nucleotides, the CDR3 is TGTGCCACCAGTGATTGGGGGGGCAGCTCCTACAATGAGCAGTTCTTC. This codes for CATSDWGGSSYNEQFF.

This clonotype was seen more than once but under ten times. CDR3 bases: TGCGCCAGCAGCTTAGAAGCTTCGGAGACCCAGTACTTC. Protein: CASSLEASETQYF. This chain uses TRBV5-1 with TRBJ2-5; unclear D gene. The CDR3 is 13 residues long. V was pared by 2 bases and J by 5 bases, with 10 bases between. The germline gives CDR1 SGHRS, CDR2 YFSETQ.

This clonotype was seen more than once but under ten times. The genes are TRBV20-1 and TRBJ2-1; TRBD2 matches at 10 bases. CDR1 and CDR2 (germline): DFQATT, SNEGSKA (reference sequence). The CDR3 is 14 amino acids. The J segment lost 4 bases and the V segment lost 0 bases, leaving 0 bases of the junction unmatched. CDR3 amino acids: CSARELAGYNEQFF. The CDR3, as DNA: TGCAGTGCTAGAGAACTAGCGGGGTACAATGAGCAGTTCTTC.

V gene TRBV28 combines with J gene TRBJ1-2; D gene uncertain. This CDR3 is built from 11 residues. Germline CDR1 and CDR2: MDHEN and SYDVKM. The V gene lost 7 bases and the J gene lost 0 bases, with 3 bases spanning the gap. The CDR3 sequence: CASTANYGYTF. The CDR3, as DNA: TGTGCCAGCACGGCTAACTATGGCTACACCTTC.

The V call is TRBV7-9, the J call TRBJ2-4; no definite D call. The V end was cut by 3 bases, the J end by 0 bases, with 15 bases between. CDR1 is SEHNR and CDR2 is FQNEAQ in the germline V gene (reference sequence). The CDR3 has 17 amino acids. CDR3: CASSFHLETLAKNIQYF. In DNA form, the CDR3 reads TGTGCCAGCAGCTTCCACTTGGAGACACTAGCCAAAAACATTCAGTACTTC. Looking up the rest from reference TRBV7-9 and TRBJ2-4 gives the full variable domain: DTGVSQNPRHKITKRGQNVTFRCDPISEHNRLYWYRQTLGQGPEFLTYFQNEAQLEKSRLLSDRFSAERPKGSFSTLEIQRTEQGDSAMYLCASSFHLETLAKNIQYFGAGTRLSVL.